The next 6 T cell receptor beta chains were all read from a single sample in a study of blood T cells in healthy people across ages. Together with a sample-barcoded 5' primer, a J-beta primer mix was included in a second PCR lasting about 7 to 11 cycles. From the 5' RACE reads, TCRdb called clonotypes with MiXCR, one entry per CDR3 protein. The sample shows about 1.4 million distinct CDR3 sequences, around 59% of them seen only once. The material sequenced was blood. Receptor source: a man aged 18 to 35 in good health.

The V gene is TRBV20-1, the J gene TRBJ2-4, with 7 bases aligning to TRBD2. Germline CDR1 reads DFQATT; CDR2 reads SNEGSKA (reference sequence). Trimming cost V 1 base and J 3 bases; bases outside gene matches: 15. This CDR3 is built from 18 residues. In DNA, the CDR3 is TGCAGTGCTAGAGGGGACGGAGAGGGAGGGAGGGGCAAAAACATTCAGTACTTC. Amino acids: CSARGDGEGGRGKNIQYF.

The chain uses TRBV6-5 and TRBJ2-2, with TRBD1 as a possible D gene (6 bases). This CDR3 contains 14 residues. V shed 5 bases and J shed 9 bases, with 16 bases lying between them. Germline CDR1 is MNHEY and CDR2 is SVGAGI. The CDR3 protein is CASSPFQGPRELFF. The DNA of the CDR3 is TGTGCCAGCAGTCCCTTCCAGGGGCCCCGGGAGCTGTTTTTT.

The chain has TRBV7-2 and TRBJ2-4; D is unclear. Near its end, the DNA agrees better with TRBJ2-7, so the J call may be wrong. The CDR3 totals 12 residues. Germline CDR1 reads SGHTA; CDR2 reads FQGNSA. The CDR3 sequence: CASTPIGYEQYF. Here the CDR3 DNA reads TGTGCCAGCACCCCAATAGGATACGAGCAGTACTTC.

For the CDR3, the DNA is TGCGCCAGCAGCCAAGGTCTTGGGACAGACTTCAATCAGCCCCAGCATTTT. Translation gives CASSQGLGTDFNQPQHF. The V gene is TRBV4-1, the J gene TRBJ1-5; TRBD1 aligns across 7 bases. The V and J ends lost 1 base and 3 bases, in that order; junction bases with no gene match: 9. This CDR3 is 17 amino acids long. Germline lookup yields CDR1 MGHRA and CDR2 YSYEKL.

This chain links TRBV6-5 with TRBJ2-4; D unclear. Matching the DNA end better, TRBJ2-7 makes the J call doubtful. This CDR3 has 13 amino acids. Germline V gene lookup returns CDR1 MNHEY and CDR2 SVGAGI. CDR3 in DNA: TGTGCCAGTGGACCCGGGTTCCACTACGAGCAGTACTTC. Translation gives CASGPGFHYEQYF.

In this sample, this clonotype turned up a few times. One base away lies a much larger clone, so this may be a sequencing read error. The V and J genes are TRBV29-1 and TRBJ2-7, with no clear D. Trimming pared 6 bases from V and 7 bases from J, leaving 22 bases between. The CDR3 has 14 residues. Per germline, CDR1 SQVTM and CDR2 ANQGSEA. The CDR3 here is CSVATSGTYNEQYF. CDR3 DNA: TGCAGCGTGGCAACCTCCGGCACGTACAATGAGCAGTACTTC.